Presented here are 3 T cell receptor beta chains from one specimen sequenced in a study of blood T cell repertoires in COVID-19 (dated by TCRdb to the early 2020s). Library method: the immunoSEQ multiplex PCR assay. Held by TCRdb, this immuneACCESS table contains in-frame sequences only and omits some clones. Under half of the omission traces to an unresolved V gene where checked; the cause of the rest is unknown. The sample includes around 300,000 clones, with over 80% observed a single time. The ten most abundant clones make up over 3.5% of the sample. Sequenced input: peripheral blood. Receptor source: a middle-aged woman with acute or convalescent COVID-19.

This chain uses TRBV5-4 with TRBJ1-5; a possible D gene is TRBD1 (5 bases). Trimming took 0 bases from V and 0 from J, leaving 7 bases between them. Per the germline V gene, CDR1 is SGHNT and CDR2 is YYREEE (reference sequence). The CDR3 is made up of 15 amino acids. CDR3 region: CASSLGTGSNQPQHF. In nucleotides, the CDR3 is TGTGCCAGCAGCTTGGGCACAGGTAGCAATCAGCCCCAGCATTTT.

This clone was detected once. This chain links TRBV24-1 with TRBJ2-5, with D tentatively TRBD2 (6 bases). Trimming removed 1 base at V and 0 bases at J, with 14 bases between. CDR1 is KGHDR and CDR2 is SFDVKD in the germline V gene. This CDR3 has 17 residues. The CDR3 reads CATSDFGRRDNQETQYF. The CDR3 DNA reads TGTGCCACCAGTGATTTCGGGCGGAGGGATAACCAAGAGACCCAGTACTTC.

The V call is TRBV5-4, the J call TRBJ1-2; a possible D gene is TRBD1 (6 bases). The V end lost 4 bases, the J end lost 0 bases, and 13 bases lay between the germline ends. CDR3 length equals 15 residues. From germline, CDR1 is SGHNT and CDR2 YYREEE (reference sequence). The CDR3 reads CASSAPGTTNYGYTF. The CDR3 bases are TGTGCCAGCAGCGCACCCGGGACAACTAACTATGGCTACACCTTC.